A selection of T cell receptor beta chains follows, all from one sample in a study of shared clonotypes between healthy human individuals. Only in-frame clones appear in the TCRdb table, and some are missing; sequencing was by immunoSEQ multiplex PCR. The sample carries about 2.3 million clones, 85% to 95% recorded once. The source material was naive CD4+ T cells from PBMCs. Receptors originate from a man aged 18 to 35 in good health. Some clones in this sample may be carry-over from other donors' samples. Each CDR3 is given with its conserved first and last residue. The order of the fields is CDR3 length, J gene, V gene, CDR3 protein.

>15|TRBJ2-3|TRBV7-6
CASRTGAGGVDTQYF
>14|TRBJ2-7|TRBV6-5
CASTPRQAHYEQYF
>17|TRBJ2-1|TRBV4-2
CASSREIAGRTFNEQFF
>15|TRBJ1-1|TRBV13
CASSLEGWSNTEAFF
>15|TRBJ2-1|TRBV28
CASSPQGGSSDEQFF
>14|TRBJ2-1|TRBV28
CASSRPSSYNEQFF
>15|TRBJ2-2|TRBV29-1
CSVLRSSGSAGELFF
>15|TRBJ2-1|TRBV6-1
CASKKTSPTYNEQFF
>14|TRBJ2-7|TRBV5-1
CASSTNRDNYEQYF
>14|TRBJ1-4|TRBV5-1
CASSLLAGNEKLFF
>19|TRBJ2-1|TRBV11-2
CASSLAAGMLSRTNNEQFF
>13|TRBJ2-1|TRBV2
CASSGSVYNEQFF
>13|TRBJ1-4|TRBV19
CASSMYGNEKLFF
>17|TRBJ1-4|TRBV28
CASSAPLKTGTNEKLFF
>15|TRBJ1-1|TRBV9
CASSVYDTGPTEAFF
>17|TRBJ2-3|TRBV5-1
CASSPRTGGSSTDTQYF
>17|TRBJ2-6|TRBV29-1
CSAEGVWGSSGANVLTF
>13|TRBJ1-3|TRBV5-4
CATGTNGGNTIYF
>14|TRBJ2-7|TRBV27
CASSLSDGSYEQYF
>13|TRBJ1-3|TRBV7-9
CASSLGGGNTIYF
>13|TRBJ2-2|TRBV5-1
CASSLDPTGELFF
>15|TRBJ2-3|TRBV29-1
CSVAGIAFGTDTQYF
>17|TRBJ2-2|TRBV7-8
CASSSATGRAQAGELFF
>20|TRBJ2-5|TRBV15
CATSRIKTSGKRRRQETQYF
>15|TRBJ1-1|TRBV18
CASSPPRTVNTEAFF
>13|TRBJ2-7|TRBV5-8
CASSLVRGKWQYF
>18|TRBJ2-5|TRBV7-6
CASKSGLAGVYGQETQYF
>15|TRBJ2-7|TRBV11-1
CASSSRSVGAGEQYF
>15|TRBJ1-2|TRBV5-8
CASSPGQPNNYGYTF
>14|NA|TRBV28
CASSEWRGSYEQYF
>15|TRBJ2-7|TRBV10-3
CAISVRTGLLYEQYF
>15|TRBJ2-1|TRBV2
CASSEYRMWRNEQFF
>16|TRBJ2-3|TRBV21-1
CASSSPGPDRADTQYF
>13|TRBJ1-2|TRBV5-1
CASSLARGRGYTF
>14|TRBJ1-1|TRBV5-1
CASSLTGSSFEAFF
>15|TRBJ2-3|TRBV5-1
CASSRLTGGTDTQYF
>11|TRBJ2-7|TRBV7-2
CASSLQYEQYF
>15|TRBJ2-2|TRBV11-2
CASSPWSGSGGELFF
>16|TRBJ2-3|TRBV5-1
CASSLDGGPFTDTQYF
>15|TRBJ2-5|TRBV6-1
CASQFTPSKEETQYF
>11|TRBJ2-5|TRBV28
CAIRRGETQYF
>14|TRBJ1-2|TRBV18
CASSPTHENYGYTF